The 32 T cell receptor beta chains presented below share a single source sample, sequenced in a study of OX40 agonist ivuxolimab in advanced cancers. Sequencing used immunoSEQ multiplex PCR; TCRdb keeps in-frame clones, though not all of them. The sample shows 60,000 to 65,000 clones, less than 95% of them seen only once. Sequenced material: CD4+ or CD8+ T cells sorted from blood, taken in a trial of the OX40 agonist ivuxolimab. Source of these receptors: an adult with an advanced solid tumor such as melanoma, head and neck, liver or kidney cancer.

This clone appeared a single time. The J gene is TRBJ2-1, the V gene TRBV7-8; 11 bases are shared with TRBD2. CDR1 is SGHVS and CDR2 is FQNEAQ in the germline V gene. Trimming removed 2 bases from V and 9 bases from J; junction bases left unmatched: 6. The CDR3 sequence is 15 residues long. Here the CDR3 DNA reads TGTGCCAGCAGCTTACAGGTAGCGGGAGGGAGTGAGCAGTTCTTC. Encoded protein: CASSLQVAGGSEQFF.

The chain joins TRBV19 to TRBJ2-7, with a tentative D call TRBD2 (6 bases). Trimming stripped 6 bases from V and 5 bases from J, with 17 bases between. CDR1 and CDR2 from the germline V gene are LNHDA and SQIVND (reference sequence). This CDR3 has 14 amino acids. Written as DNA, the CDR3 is TGTGCCAGTAGCACCCCCCCACGGGGGAACGAGCAGTACTTC. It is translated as CASSTPPRGNEQYF.

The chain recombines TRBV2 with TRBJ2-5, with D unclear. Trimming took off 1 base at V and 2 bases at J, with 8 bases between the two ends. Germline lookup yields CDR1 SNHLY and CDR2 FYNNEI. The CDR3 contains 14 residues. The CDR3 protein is CASSEDGLQETQYF. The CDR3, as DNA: TGTGCCAGCAGTGAAGACGGTCTACAAGAGACCCAGTACTTC.

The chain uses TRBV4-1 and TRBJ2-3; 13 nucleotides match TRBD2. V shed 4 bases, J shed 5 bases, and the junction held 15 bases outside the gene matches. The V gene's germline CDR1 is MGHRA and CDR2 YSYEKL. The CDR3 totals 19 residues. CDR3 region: CASSLGGTSGIRRGDTQYF. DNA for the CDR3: TGCGCCAGCAGCCTAGGTGGGACTAGCGGGATCCGTCGGGGAGATACGCAGTATTTT.

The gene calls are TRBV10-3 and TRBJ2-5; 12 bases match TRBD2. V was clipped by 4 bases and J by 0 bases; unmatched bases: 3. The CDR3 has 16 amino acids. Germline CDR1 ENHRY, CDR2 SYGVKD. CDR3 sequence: CAISAASGRDQETQYF. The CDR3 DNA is TGTGCCATCAGTGCCGCTAGCGGGAGGGACCAAGAGACCCAGTACTTC.

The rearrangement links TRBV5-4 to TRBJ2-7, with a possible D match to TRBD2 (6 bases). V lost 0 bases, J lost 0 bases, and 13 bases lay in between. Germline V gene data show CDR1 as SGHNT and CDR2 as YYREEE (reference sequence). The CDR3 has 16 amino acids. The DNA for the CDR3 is TGTGCCAGCAGCTTGGGTGGCGGGGAGAGCTCCTACGAGCAGTACTTC. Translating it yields CASSLGGGESSYEQYF.

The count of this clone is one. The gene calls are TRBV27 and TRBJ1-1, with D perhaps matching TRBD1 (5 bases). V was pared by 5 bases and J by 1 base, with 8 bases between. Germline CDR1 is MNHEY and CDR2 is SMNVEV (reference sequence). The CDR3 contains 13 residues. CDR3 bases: TGTGCCAGCAGTCTCGGACAGAACACTGAAGCTTTCTTT. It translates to CASSLGQNTEAFF.

The DNA of the CDR3 is TGCGCCAGCAGTGGATCCGGACTAGCGACTAGCACAGATACGCAGTATTTT. Its translation: CASSGSGLATSTDTQYF. The chain combines TRBV10-2 with TRBJ2-3, with 9 bases fitting TRBD2. With 4 bases clipped from V and 0 bases from J, the junction kept 8 bases outside the gene matches. This CDR3 comprises 17 residues. Germline lookup yields CDR1 WSHSY and CDR2 SAAADI.

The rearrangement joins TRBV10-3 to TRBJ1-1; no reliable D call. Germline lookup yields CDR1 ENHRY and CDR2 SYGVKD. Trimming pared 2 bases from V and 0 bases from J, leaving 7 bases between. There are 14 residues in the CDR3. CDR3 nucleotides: TGTGCCATCAGTGAGATGTCTATGAACACTGAAGCTTTCTTT. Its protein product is CAISEMSMNTEAFF.

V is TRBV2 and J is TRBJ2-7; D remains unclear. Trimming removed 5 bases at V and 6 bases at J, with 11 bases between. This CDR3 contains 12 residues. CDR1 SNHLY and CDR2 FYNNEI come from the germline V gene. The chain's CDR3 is CASSQVYSEQYF. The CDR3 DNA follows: TGTGCCAGCAGTCAAGTGTATTCCGAGCAGTACTTC.

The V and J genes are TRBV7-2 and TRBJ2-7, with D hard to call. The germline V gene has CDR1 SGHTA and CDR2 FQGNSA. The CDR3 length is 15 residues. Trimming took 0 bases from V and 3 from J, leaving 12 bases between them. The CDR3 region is CASSLAGTTIYEQYF. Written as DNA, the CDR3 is TGTGCCAGCAGCTTAGCGGGAACCACAATCTACGAGCAGTACTTC.

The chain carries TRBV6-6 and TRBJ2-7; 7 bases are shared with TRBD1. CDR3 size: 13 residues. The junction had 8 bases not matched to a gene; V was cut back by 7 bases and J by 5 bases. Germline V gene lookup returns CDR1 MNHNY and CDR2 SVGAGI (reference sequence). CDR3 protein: CASNRGTAHEQYF. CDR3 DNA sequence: TGTGCCAGCAATAGGGGGACAGCCCACGAGCAGTACTTC.

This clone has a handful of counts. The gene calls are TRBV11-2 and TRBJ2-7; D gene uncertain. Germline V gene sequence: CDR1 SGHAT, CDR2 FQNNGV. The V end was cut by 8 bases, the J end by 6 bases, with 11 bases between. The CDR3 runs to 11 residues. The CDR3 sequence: CASSSSLEQYF. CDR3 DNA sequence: TGTGCCAGCTCCTCTTCTCTCGAGCAGTACTTC.

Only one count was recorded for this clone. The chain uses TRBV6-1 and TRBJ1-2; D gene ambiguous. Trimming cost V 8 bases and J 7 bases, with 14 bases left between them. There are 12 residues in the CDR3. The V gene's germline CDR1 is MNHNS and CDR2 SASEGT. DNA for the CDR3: TGTGCCAGCTCTAGCGCCGTCGGTGGCTACACCTTC. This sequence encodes CASSSAVGGYTF.

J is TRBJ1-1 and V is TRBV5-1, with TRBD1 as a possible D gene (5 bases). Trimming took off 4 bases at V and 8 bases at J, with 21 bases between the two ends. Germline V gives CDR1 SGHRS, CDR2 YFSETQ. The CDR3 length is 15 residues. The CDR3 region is CASSQLLGGFDEAFF. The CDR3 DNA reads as TGCGCCAGCAGCCAACTCCTCGGGGGTTTTGACGAAGCTTTCTTT.

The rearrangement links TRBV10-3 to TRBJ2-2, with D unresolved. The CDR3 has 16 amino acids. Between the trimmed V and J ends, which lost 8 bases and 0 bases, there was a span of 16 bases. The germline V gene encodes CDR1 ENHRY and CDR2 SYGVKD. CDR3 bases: TGTGCCATCTCCCTGGTAGCCGCTGCGAACACCGGGGAGCTGTTTTTT. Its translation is CAISLVAAANTGELFF.

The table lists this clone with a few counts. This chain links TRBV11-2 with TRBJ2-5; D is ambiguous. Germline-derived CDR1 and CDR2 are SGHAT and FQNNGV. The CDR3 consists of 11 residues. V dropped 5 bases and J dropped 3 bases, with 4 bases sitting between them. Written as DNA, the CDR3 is TGTGCCAGCAGCCTCAAAGAGACCCAGTACTTC. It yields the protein CASSLKETQYF.

CDR3 region: CASSLGTSGTRETQYF. CDR3 nucleotides: TGTGCCAGCAGCCTTGGGACTAGCGGGACTCGCGAGACCCAGTACTTC. This chain links TRBV9 with TRBJ2-5; TRBD2 matches 13 bases. Looked up from germline, CDR1 is SGDLS and CDR2 is YYNGEE. The V and J ends lost 4 bases and 5 bases, in that order; junction bases with no gene match: 8. This CDR3 has 16 residues.

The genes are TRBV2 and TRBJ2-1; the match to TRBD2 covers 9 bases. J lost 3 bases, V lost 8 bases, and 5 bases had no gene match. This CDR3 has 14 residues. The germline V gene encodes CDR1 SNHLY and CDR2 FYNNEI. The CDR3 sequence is CASWREGRYNEQFF. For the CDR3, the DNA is TGTGCCAGCTGGCGGGAGGGCCGCTACAATGAGCAGTTCTTC.

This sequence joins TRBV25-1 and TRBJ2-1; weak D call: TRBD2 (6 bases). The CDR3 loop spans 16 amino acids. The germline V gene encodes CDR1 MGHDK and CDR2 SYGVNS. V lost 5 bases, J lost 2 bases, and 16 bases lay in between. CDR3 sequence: CASSYLGTSTYNEQFF. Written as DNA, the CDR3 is TGTGCCAGCAGTTATCTCGGGACTTCCACCTACAATGAGCAGTTCTTC.

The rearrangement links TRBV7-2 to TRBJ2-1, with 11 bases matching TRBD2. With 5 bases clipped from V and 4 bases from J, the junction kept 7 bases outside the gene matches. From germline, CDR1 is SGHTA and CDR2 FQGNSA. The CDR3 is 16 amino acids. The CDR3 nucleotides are TGTGCCAGCAGCCCAGCGGGACTAGCGGTGTACAATGAGCAGTTCTTC. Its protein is CASSPAGLAVYNEQFF.

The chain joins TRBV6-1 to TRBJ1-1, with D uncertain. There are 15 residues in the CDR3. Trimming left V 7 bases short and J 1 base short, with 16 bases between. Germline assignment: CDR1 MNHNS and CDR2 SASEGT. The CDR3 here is CASKLDTGRNTEAFF. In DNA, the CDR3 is TGTGCCAGCAAACTCGATACCGGGAGGAACACTGAAGCTTTCTTT.

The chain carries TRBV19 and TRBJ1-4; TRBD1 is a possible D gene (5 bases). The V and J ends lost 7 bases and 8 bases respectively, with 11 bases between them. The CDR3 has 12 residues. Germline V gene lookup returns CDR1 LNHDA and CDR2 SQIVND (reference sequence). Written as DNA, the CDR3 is TGTGCCAGTAACAGGCGAGGAGAAAAACTGTTTTTT. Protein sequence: CASNRRGEKLFF. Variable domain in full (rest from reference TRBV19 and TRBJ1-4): DGGITQSPKYLFRKEGQNVTLSCEQNLNHDAMYWYRQDPGQGLRLIYYSQIVNDFQKGDIAEGYSVSREKKESFPLTVTSAQKNPTAFYLCASNRRGEKLFFGSGTQLSVL.

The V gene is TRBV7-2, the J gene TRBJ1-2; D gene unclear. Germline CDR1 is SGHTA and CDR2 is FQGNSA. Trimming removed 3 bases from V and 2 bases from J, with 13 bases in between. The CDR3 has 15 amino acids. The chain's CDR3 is CASSLASVANYGYTF. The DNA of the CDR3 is TGTGCCAGCAGCTTGGCCTCAGTTGCCAACTATGGCTACACCTTC.

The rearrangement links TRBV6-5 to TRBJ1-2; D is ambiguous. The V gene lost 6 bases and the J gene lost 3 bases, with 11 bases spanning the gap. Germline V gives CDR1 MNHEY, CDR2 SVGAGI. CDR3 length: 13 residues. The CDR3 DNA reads TGTGCCAGCAGCCCCGGGTCCGACTATGGCTACACCTTC. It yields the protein CASSPGSDYGYTF.

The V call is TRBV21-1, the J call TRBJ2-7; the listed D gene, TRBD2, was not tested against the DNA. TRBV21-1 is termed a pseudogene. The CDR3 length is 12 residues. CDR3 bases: TGTGCCAGCAGCAAGCTCGGTTGCGAGCAGTACTTC. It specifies CASSKLGCEQYF.

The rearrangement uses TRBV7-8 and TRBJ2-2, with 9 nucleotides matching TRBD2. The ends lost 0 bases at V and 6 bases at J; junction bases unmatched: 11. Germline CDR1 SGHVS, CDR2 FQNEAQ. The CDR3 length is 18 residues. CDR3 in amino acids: CASSLARSSGRVAGELFF. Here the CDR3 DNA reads TGTGCCAGCAGCTTAGCCCGGAGTAGCGGGAGAGTCGCCGGGGAGCTGTTTTTT. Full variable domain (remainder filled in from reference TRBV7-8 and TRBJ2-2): GAGVSQSPRYKVAKRGQDVALRCDPISGHVSLFWYQQALGQGPEFLTYFQNEAQLDKSGLPSDRFFAERPEGSVSTLKIQRTQQEDSAVYLCASSLARSSGRVAGELFFGEGSRLTVL.

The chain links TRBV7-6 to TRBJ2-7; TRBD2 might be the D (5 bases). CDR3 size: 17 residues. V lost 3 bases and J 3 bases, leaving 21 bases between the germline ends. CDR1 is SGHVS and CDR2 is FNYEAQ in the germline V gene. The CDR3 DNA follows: TGTGCCAGCAGCTTGACGGAAGGCCAGCGGATGGACTACGAGCAGTACTTC. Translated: CASSLTEGQRMDYEQYF.

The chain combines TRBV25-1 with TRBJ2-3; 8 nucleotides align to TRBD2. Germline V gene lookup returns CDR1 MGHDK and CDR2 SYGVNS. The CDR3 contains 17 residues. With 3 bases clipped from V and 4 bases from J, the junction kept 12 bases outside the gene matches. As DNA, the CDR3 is TGTGCCAGCAGTGATATTGGTAGCGGGAAATCGGCAGATACGCAGTATTTT. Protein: CASSDIGSGKSADTQYF.

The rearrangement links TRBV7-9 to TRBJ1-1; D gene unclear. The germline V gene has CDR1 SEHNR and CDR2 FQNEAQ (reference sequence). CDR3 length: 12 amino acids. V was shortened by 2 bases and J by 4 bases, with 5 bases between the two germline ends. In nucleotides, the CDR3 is TGTGCCAGCAGCTTACCCCTCACTGAAGCTTTCTTT. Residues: CASSLPLTEAFF.

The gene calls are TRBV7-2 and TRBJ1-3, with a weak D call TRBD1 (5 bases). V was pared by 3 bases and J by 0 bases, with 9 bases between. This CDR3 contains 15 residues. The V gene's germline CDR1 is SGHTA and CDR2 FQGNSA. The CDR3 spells CASSLGESSGNTIYF. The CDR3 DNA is TGTGCCAGCAGCTTGGGGGAGAGCTCTGGAAACACCATATATTTT.

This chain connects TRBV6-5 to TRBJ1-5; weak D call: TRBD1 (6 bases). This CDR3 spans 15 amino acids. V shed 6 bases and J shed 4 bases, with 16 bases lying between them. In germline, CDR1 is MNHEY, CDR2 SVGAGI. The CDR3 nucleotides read TGTGCCAGCAGCCCCGAGAGGGGGAGAAATCAGCCCCAGCATTTT. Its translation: CASSPERGRNQPQHF.